The source of this T cell receptor beta chain is a study of CD8+CD57+ T cells in acquired aplastic anemia. V was pared by 2 bases and J by 8 bases, with 13 bases between. Per the germline V gene, CDR1 is SEHNR and CDR2 is FQNEAQ (reference sequence). The CDR3 spans 15 residues. Only patients with CD8+CD57+ cell expansion on flow cytometry were chosen for sequencing. Profiling of TCR beta VDJ combinations and CDR3 sequences used genomic DNA as template. MiXCR, run by TCRdb on the reads, gives a single entry per CDR3 protein. Altogether around 290,000 distinct CDR3 sequences are present, under 65% being singletons, with the ten largest covering 1% to 1.5%.

The sequenced material came from sorted CD4+, CD8+, or CD8+CD57+ T cells (not recorded which) from PBMCs. The chain carries TRBV7-9 and TRBJ1-6; D not certain. The source is a human donor with aplastic anemia. The CDR3 bases are TGTGCCAGCAGCTTAAGTGAGGAATTCGATTCACCCCTCCACTTT. Residues: CASSLSEEFDSPLHF.